One and the same sample provided the 2 T cell receptor beta chains below, sequenced in a study of blood T cell repertoires in COVID-19. Repertoires were generated with immunoSEQ multiplex PCR, while TCRdb's copy carries only in-frame clones and drops some. The repertoire has about 240,000 clones, about nine tenths of them found once; the top ten carry around 5.9%. Material for sequencing was peripheral blood. These receptors were collected from a man between 60 and 75 years old with acute or convalescent COVID-19.

The J gene is TRBJ2-3, the V gene TRBV11-3, with TRBD1 identical over 8 bases. This CDR3 has 17 amino acids. V was pared by 5 bases and J by 2 bases, with 12 bases of the junction left unmatched. Germline loops: CDR1 SGHNT, CDR2 YENEEA. In DNA, the CDR3 is TGTGCCAGCAGCCCCCACCCGGGACAGGAGCTCACAGATACGCAGTATTTT. Residues: CASSPHPGQELTDTQYF.

This chain links TRBV11-2 with TRBJ1-5; 7 nucleotides agree with TRBD1. The CDR3 contains 15 residues. Germline CDR1 is SGHAT and CDR2 is FQNNGV. V was clipped by 5 bases and J by 1 base; unmatched bases: 5. CDR3 sequence reads: CASSATTGSNQPQHF. The CDR3 DNA is TGTGCCAGCAGCGCCACGACAGGGAGCAATCAGCCCCAGCATTTT.